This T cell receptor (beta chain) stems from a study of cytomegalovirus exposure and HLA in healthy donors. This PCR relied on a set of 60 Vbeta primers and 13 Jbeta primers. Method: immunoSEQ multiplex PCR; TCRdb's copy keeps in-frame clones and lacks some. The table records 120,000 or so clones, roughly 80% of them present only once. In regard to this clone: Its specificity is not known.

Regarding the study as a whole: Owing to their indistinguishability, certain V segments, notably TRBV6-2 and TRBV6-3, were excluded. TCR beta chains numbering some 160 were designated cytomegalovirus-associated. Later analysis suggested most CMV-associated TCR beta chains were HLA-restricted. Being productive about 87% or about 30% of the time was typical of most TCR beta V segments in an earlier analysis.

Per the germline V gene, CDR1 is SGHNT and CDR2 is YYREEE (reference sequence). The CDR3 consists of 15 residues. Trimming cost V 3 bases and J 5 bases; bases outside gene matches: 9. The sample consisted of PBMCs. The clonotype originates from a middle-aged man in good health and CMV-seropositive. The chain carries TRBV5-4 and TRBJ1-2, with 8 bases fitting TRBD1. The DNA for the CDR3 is TGTGCCAGCAGCTCCGGGACGGACAGGGTATATGGCTACACCTTC. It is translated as CASSSGTDRVYGYTF.